The TCR beta chain described here comes from a study of T-cell reconstitution after alpha-beta-depleted transplantation in children (dated by TCRdb to about 2016). About the investigation overall: Using TCR repertoire profiling, the study followed T-cell immune reconstitution in a quantitative way in children after TCRalphabeta/CD19-depleted allogeneic hematopoietic cell transplantation.

Receptor amplification or capture employed PCR. Reads for this sample came from an Illumina HiSeq 2500. Molecular barcoding was employed in the preparation of TCR libraries, with unique molecular identifiers being used to normalize TCRbeta repertoire quantification. TCRdb trimmed public reads at Q25 via fastp, called clones via MiXCR and kept in-frame beta chains. Under each unique CDR3 protein, matching rows form one entry showing the most common genes and DNA. Within this sample are approximately 350,000 distinct CDR3 sequences, with 13% of them counted one time only. Of the sample, about 4% is held by the ten largest clones. Comment on this clonotype: The specificity of this receptor is unknown. Base qualities are missing; no much larger clone stands one base away.

Trimming removed 3 bases from V and 13 bases from J; the gene matches leave 6 bases unexplained. Reading from cysteine to phenylalanine, the CDR3 counts 12 amino acids. The entry retains the CDR3 DNA only, 36 bases that are in frame from base 1. The sequence came from a human donor who donated a stem cell graft to a child with Fanconi anemia. Sequenced here: PBMCs, sampled from the stem cell graft. The chain is assembled from TRBV12-3 or TRBV12-4 and TRBJ2-1; the junction holds 7 bases that match TRBD2. This receptor has the CDR3 CASSLPPGLQFF. The sequenced DNA is TGTGCCAGCAGTTTGCCGCCGGGACTACAGTTCTTC.